The clone carrying this T cell receptor (beta chain) was counted at least ten times. The sample is drawn from a study of regulatory T cells in long-lasting Graves disease. TCR beta libraries were built with iRepertoire HTBI primers and Arm-PCR of CDR3 regions. TCRdb reprocessed the multiplex PCR reads via MiXCR and lists one record per CDR3 protein. The sample has 200,000 to 250,000 distinct CDR3 sequences; just over 20% are singletons. Time point denoted: newly diagnosed GD, antithyroid drugs for less than 3 months. Making the TCR library involved RNA that had been extracted from PBMCs. V was shortened by 5 bases and J by 5 bases, with 15 bases between the two germline ends. Germline V CDR1 and CDR2: SQVTM, ANQGSEA. The CDR3 is 13 residues long.

The sequence was collected from a female donor with Graves disease. The V and J genes are TRBV29-1 and TRBJ2-5; D gene uncertain. Material: peripheral blood mononuclear cells (PBMCs), obtained at new diagnosis, from a patient treated with antithyroid drugs. CDR3 nucleotides: TGCAGCGTTTCCCCCAGGCGGACGGAGACCCAGTACTTC. The encoded protein is CSVSPRRTETQYF.